This T cell receptor (beta chain) was retrieved from a study of a mutant IDH1 vaccine in newly diagnosed glioma. For the study at large: The initiation of vaccination occurred 4-6 weeks after radiotherapy alone, or with temozolomide cycles. It was radiotherapy, temozolomide, or both that patients received previously, with most receiving both.

Indicated time point: week 35, safety follow-up. Every single dose of the vaccine, 300 ug of mutant IDH1 20-mer peptide, came with topical imiquimod. Trimming removed 2 bases at V and 2 bases at J, with 9 bases between. Germline CDR1 reads LNHDA; CDR2 reads SQIVND (reference sequence). This CDR3 has 14 residues. In regard to this clone: The target antigen is unknown.

Method: immunoSEQ multiplex PCR; TCRdb's copy keeps in-frame clones and lacks some. Of tens of thousands of clones listed, about 74% are singletons. The source is a man aged 45-65 years with glioma. The sample was PBMCs, taken from a glioma patient whose treatment included an IDH1 peptide vaccine. The chain uses TRBV19 and TRBJ1-2, with D perhaps TRBD1 (5 bases). The chain's CDR3 is CASSITGRNYGYTF. In DNA form, the CDR3 reads TGTGCCAGTAGTATAACGGGACGGAACTATGGCTACACCTTC.